Described below is a single TCR beta chain sequence and its context. The data belong to a study of blood T cell repertoires in COVID-19. Turning to the study itself: Whether acute or convalescent, the COVID-19 samples came from the United States, Italy and Spain. The analysed material was cDNA or gDNA that came from T cells, B-cell-depleted T cells, or PBMCs.

Germline CDR1 is KGHSH and CDR2 is LQKENI. J lost 4 bases, V lost 6 bases, and 3 bases had no gene match. This CDR3 region has 13 residues. As originally analysed: Using reference gene primer amplification, nucleated cell counts were estimated. Sequencing used immunoSEQ multiplex PCR; TCRdb keeps in-frame clones, though not all of them. The D gene and trimming were derived from the DNA, and the V and J assignments and clone size from that table. The data contain tens of thousands of clones, more than 80% of them singletons. The material sequenced was peripheral blood. The chain recombines TRBV18 with TRBJ2-1; 7 nucleotides line up with TRBD2. This clonotype was obtained from a woman older than 75 with acute or convalescent COVID-19. The CDR3: CASSPGGYNEQFF. The CDR3 nucleotides read TGTGCCAGCTCTCCGGGAGGATACAATGAGCAGTTCTTC.